The rows below give T cell receptor beta chains drawn from one sample of a study of blood T cell repertoires in COVID-19. Method: immunoSEQ multiplex PCR; TCRdb's copy keeps in-frame clones and lacks some. The sample yields about 34,000 clones, about 85% seen once. Sequencing was carried out using peripheral blood. These receptors were taken from a woman aged 55 to 70 with active COVID-19. Both conserved end residues are part of each CDR3. Each record gives: J gene, clone size, V gene, D gene, CDR3 DNA, CDR3 protein. The D gene is left open where the match is weak. The size of a clone is reported for some rows only, either as once, few or many, or as a class for expanded clones.

J gene: TRBJ2-7
clone size: hyperexpanded
V gene: TRBV2
D gene: -
CDR3 DNA: TGTGCCAGCAGCGATAGTTTCGGGGCCTACGAGCAGTACTTC
CDR3 protein: CASSDSFGAYEQYF

J gene: TRBJ2-5
clone size: once
V gene: TRBV7-6
D gene: TRBD1
CDR3 DNA: TGTGCCAGCAGCTTAGCAGGGACAGTTGGGGAGACCCAGTACTTC
CDR3 protein: CASSLAGTVGETQYF

J gene: TRBJ2-7
clone size: -
V gene: TRBV11-2
D gene: TRBD2
CDR3 DNA: TGTGCCAGCAGCCCCATATCGCGGGGGGGCCGGGAGCAGTACTTC
CDR3 protein: CASSPISRGGREQYF

J gene: TRBJ2-3
clone size: -
V gene: TRBV10-2
D gene: -
CDR3 DNA: TGCGCCAGCAGTGTTCTGGGCAACACAGATACGCAGTATTTT
CDR3 protein: CASSVLGNTDTQYF

J gene: TRBJ1-5
clone size: -
V gene: TRBV19
D gene: -
CDR3 DNA: TGTGCCAGTAGTATAGATGGCCGGGGATTTTACAATCAGCCCCAGCATTTT
CDR3 protein: CASSIDGRGFYNQPQHF

J gene: TRBJ2-1
clone size: once
V gene: TRBV4-1
D gene: TRBD1
CDR3 DNA: TGCGCCAGCAGCCCCGCAAAACAGGGGGCTCTTGGCTCCTACAATGAGCAGTTCTTC
CDR3 protein: CASSPAKQGALGSYNEQFF

J gene: TRBJ1-2
clone size: -
V gene: TRBV28
D gene: TRBD1
CDR3 DNA: TGTGCCAGCAGTTCCCCTTCCGGGACAGATTATCTACACACCTTC
CDR3 protein: CASSSPSGTDYLHTF

J gene: TRBJ1-1
clone size: -
V gene: TRBV28
D gene: -
CDR3 DNA: TGTGCCAGCATCCGGGGGAGGGGAGGATCGATCGCTGAAGCTTTCTTT
CDR3 protein: CASIRGRGGSIAEAFF

J gene: TRBJ2-3
clone size: -
V gene: TRBV7-3
D gene: TRBD2
CDR3 DNA: TGTGCCAGCAGCTTAACCCCGGGGGGGGCTCCGCAGTATTTT
CDR3 protein: CASSLTPGGAPQYF

J gene: TRBJ2-5
clone size: -
V gene: TRBV6-5
D gene: TRBD2
CDR3 DNA: TGTGCCAGCAGTCTTCGGGGGGGCGTGTGGGAGACCCAGTACTTC
CDR3 protein: CASSLRGGVWETQYF

J gene: TRBJ2-5
clone size: -
V gene: TRBV20-1
D gene: -
CDR3 DNA: TGCAGTGCTAGTTACGGGGTAGCCGAGACCCAGTACTTC
CDR3 protein: CSASYGVAETQYF

J gene: TRBJ2-5
clone size: once
V gene: TRBV5-1
D gene: -
CDR3 DNA: TGCGCCAGCAGCTTCTCGGGTACCCAAATAGAGACCCAGTACTTC
CDR3 protein: CASSFSGTQIETQYF

J gene: TRBJ1-4
clone size: -
V gene: TRBV6-1
D gene: -
CDR3 DNA: TGTGCCAGCAGTGAAGCCTACGACAACGCCTTTGGGGAAAAACTGTTTTTT
CDR3 protein: CASSEAYDNAFGEKLFF

J gene: TRBJ1-2
clone size: -
V gene: TRBV6-2/TRBV6-3
D gene: TRBD1
CDR3 DNA: TGTGCCAGCAGTAAACCCGGGACAGGGAACTATGGCTACACCTTC
CDR3 protein: CASSKPGTGNYGYTF

J gene: TRBJ1-1
clone size: -
V gene: TRBV5-4
D gene: -
CDR3 DNA: TGTGCCAGCAGCTTGGCAGGGGCGCAGACTGAAGCTTTCTTT
CDR3 protein: CASSLAGAQTEAFF

J gene: TRBJ2-5
clone size: once
V gene: TRBV5-6
D gene: -
CDR3 DNA: TGTGCCAGCAGCCTGCGTAACGGAGAGACCCAGTACTTC
CDR3 protein: CASSLRNGETQYF

J gene: TRBJ2-1
clone size: -
V gene: TRBV7-9
D gene: -
CDR3 DNA: TGTGCCAGCAGCTGGAGCCTAGCGCGACCCTACAATGAGCAGTTCTTC
CDR3 protein: CASSWSLARPYNEQFF

J gene: TRBJ2-3
clone size: -
V gene: TRBV2
D gene: -
CDR3 DNA: TGTGCCAGCAGTCCTCAGACAGATACGCAGTATTTT
CDR3 protein: CASSPQTDTQYF

J gene: TRBJ1-1
clone size: -
V gene: TRBV11-2
D gene: TRBD1
CDR3 DNA: TGTGCCAGCAGCGACTGGGACAGGGGTTGGACTGAAGCTTTCTTT
CDR3 protein: CASSDWDRGWTEAFF

J gene: TRBJ2-2
clone size: once
V gene: TRBV2
D gene: TRBD1
CDR3 DNA: TGTGCCAGCAGTCGGGACAGGTCGAACACCGGGGAGCTGTTTTTT
CDR3 protein: CASSRDRSNTGELFF

J gene: TRBJ1-5
clone size: -
V gene: TRBV4-1
D gene: -
CDR3 DNA: TGCGCCAGCAGCCAAGAACTAGGAATTAGCAATCAGCCCCAGCATTTT
CDR3 protein: CASSQELGISNQPQHF

J gene: TRBJ2-2
clone size: -
V gene: TRBV19
D gene: -
CDR3 DNA: TGTGCCAGTAGACGGGACTCGAACACCGGGGAGCTGTTTTTT
CDR3 protein: CASRRDSNTGELFF

J gene: TRBJ2-3
clone size: -
V gene: TRBV4-2
D gene: -
CDR3 DNA: TGTGCCAGCAGCCAAGAACGGGGGGCCCTAACAGATACGCAGTATTTT
CDR3 protein: CASSQERGALTDTQYF

J gene: TRBJ2-6
clone size: once
V gene: TRBV10-3
D gene: -
CDR3 DNA: TGTGCCATCAGCCCATATCAGGCGGGATCTCACTCTGGGGCCAACGTCCTGACTTTC
CDR3 protein: CAISPYQAGSHSGANVLTF

J gene: TRBJ2-5
clone size: once
V gene: TRBV7-9
D gene: TRBD2
CDR3 DNA: TGTGCCAGCAGCCGGCGGGGGAGTTCGTACCAAGAGACCCAGTACTTC
CDR3 protein: CASSRRGSSYQETQYF

J gene: TRBJ2-7
clone size: -
V gene: TRBV19
D gene: -
CDR3 DNA: TGTGCCAGTAGTACCGCTAGCTCCTACGAGCAGTACTTC
CDR3 protein: CASSTASSYEQYF

J gene: TRBJ2-2
clone size: -
V gene: TRBV6-1
D gene: TRBD2
CDR3 DNA: TGTGCCAGCAGTGACTATCTAGCGGGGGCTACCGGGGAGCTGTTTTTT
CDR3 protein: CASSDYLAGATGELFF

J gene: TRBJ2-7
clone size: -
V gene: TRBV5-5
D gene: -
CDR3 DNA: TGTGCCAGCAGCTTACCGCAGTCCTACGAGCAGTACTTC
CDR3 protein: CASSLPQSYEQYF

J gene: TRBJ1-4
clone size: -
V gene: TRBV28
D gene: -
CDR3 DNA: TGTGCCAGCAGTTTATTATCGACAGCTTCTAATGAAAAACTGTTTTTT
CDR3 protein: CASSLLSTASNEKLFF

J gene: TRBJ2-7
clone size: -
V gene: TRBV25-1
D gene: -
CDR3 DNA: TGTGCCAGCAGTGAATACCGTACCTACGAGCAGTACTTC
CDR3 protein: CASSEYRTYEQYF

J gene: TRBJ2-1
clone size: few
V gene: TRBV5-4
D gene: -
CDR3 DNA: TGTGCCAGCAGCTTCCTCAATGAGCAGTTCTTC
CDR3 protein: CASSFLNEQFF

J gene: TRBJ1-1
clone size: few
V gene: TRBV10-3
D gene: -
CDR3 DNA: TGTGCCATCAGTGAATGGGGGACAAACACTGAAGCTTTCTTT
CDR3 protein: CAISEWGTNTEAFF

J gene: TRBJ2-7
clone size: -
V gene: TRBV28
D gene: TRBD1
CDR3 DNA: TGTGCCAGCAGTTTACGGACAGGGGAGCTGGGGCTGTACTTC
CDR3 protein: CASSLRTGELGLYF

J gene: TRBJ1-2
clone size: -
V gene: TRBV6-5
D gene: TRBD1
CDR3 DNA: TGTGCCAGCAGTCGGGACAGTTTGTATTATGGCTACACCTTC
CDR3 protein: CASSRDSLYYGYTF

J gene: TRBJ2-1
clone size: -
V gene: TRBV7-6
D gene: TRBD2
CDR3 DNA: TGTGCCAGCAGCTCAGCGGGGAATGCGGGCGATGAGCAGTTCTTC
CDR3 protein: CASSSAGNAGDEQFF

J gene: TRBJ2-7
clone size: -
V gene: TRBV5-1
D gene: -
CDR3 DNA: TGCGCCAGCAGCCCCGGAGGGGCTGACTACGAGCAGTACTTC
CDR3 protein: CASSPGGADYEQYF

J gene: TRBJ1-1
clone size: -
V gene: TRBV7-8
D gene: TRBD1
CDR3 DNA: TGTGCCAGCAGCTTAGTTCAGGGGGGGAACACTGAAGCTTTCTTT
CDR3 protein: CASSLVQGGNTEAFF

J gene: TRBJ2-2
clone size: -
V gene: TRBV6-5
D gene: -
CDR3 DNA: TGTGCCAGCAGTTACCAGGTCAACACCGGGGAGCTGTTTTTT
CDR3 protein: CASSYQVNTGELFF

J gene: TRBJ2-2
clone size: -
V gene: TRBV7-2
D gene: -
CDR3 DNA: TGTGCCAGCAGCTTAAAGGGTATCGGACTCCTGAACACCGGGGAGCTGTTTTTT
CDR3 protein: CASSLKGIGLLNTGELFF

J gene: TRBJ2-1
clone size: -
V gene: TRBV18
D gene: TRBD2
CDR3 DNA: TGTGCCAGCTCACCTCGTAACCCAGACGGGACTAGCAACTCAAATGAGCAGTTCTTC
CDR3 protein: CASSPRNPDGTSNSNEQFF